This is a list of T cell receptor beta chains from one sample in a study of blood T cell repertoires in COVID-19. Using immunoSEQ multiplex PCR, the repertoire was profiled, and TCRdb retains in-frame clones only, with some absent. The sample consists of fewer than 75,000 clones, approximately 89% of them appearing once. The sequenced sample was peripheral blood. Every receptor here comes from a man between 60 and 75 years old with acute or convalescent COVID-19. Both conserved end residues are trimmed from each CDR3. A D gene is named only where the DNA matches it firmly.

D,V,CDR3
TRBD1,TRBV18,ASSLGQVNQPQH
.,TRBV5-6,ASSLGTKANYGYT
.,TRBV10-2,ASSGAGVREKLF
TRBD1,TRBV2,ASSDSGQGNQPQH
.,TRBV9,ASSVDSSNSGNTIY
.,TRBV6-5,ASRASQETQY
TRBD2,TRBV6-5,ASSYSTSGQETQY
TRBD1,TRBV5-1,ASSLRGDVDRDNYGYT
TRBD1,TRBV6-5,ASSRDRGSYEQY
.,TRBV30,AWRPLRGTGELF
.,TRBV28,ASRGDSNQPQH
TRBD2,TRBV30,AWSVLREGEQF
TRBD1,TRBV3-1/TRBV3-2,ASSHLRQGRNEQF
.,TRBV19,ASSSPETANYGYT
.,TRBV29-1,SVSDRSSYNEQF
.,TRBV3-1/TRBV3-2,ASSQEVAGGYT
.,TRBV3-1/TRBV3-2,ASSQGRGRGDTIY
TRBD1,TRBV7-3,ASSSGQGTFGTDTQY
.,TRBV11-2,ASSYSFNSGNTIY
TRBD1,TRBV5-4,ASRTLGDSEGNTIY
TRBD1,TRBV5-1,ASSPGDRARGANEKLF
.,TRBV29-1,SVRIIDQGTEAF
.,TRBV5-1,ASSLEGTANQPQH
TRBD1,TRBV5-1,ASSLEGQGYEKLF
TRBD2,TRBV24-1,ATSDAVAGAGDTQY
.,TRBV10-3,AISRVGLTDTQY
.,TRBV30,AWSRGGAGTDTQY
TRBD1,TRBV4-1,ASRGQGAETGELF
.,TRBV7-4,ASSLGARSLGNTIY
.,TRBV4-1,ASSTTDTEANQPQH
.,TRBV6-1,ASSEAWPDLEAF
TRBD1,TRBV7-9,ASSGGTANSPLH
TRBD2,TRBV5-1,ASSLVAGGLTGELF
.,TRBV12-3/TRBV12-4,ASSRGSGGYT
TRBD1,TRBV25-1,ASSEYGQGAANSPLH